A single sample is the source of the 32 T cell receptor beta chains below, sequenced in a study of response to subunit inactivated influenza vaccine. A single record per CDR3 protein comes from TCRdb applying MiXCR to the RT-PCR reads. The sample shows 400,000 to 650,000 distinct CDR3 sequences, about 7.2% of them seen only once. The specimen was PBMCs from blood, collected about 23 months after vaccination. The receptors originated from a man in his fifties or sixties who received an inactivated influenza vaccine.

This clonotype showed up many times. The CDR3 coding sequence is TGTGCCAGCAATCTCCGGGACAGGGGAGGCGAGACCCAGTACTTC. Protein product: CASNLRDRGGETQYF. This chain links TRBV21-1 with TRBJ2-5; the D call of TRBD1 is as the table states it, not checked on the DNA. TRBV21-1 is assigned pseudogene status. This CDR3 is 15 amino acids long.

There are many counts of this clonotype. The chain is built from TRBV6-1 and TRBJ1-4, with unresolved D. Germline V gene sequence: CDR1 MNHNS, CDR2 SASEGT. The CDR3 runs 14 residues. Trimming removed 8 bases from V and 3 bases from J, with 13 bases in between. The CDR3 reads CASSFSGSNEKLFF. CDR3 in DNA: TGTGCCAGCTCCTTCAGTGGGTCTAATGAAAAACTGTTTTTT.

The chain has TRBV6-1 and TRBJ1-5; D gene uncertain. Germline loops: CDR1 MNHNS, CDR2 SASEGT. The V gene lost 6 bases and the J gene lost 0 bases, with 12 bases spanning the gap. This CDR3 has 15 amino acids. CDR3 bases: TGTGCCAGCAGAAAGCTAGCGGTTAGCAATCAGCCCCAGCATTTT. Residues: CASRKLAVSNQPQHF.

The chain combines TRBV11-2 with TRBJ1-4; TRBD1 matches 9 bases. The CDR3 covers 14 residues. The V segment lost 4 bases and the J segment 6 bases; nucleotides outside the gene matches: 3. Germline CDR1 SGHAT, CDR2 FQNNGV. The CDR3 sequence is CASSSRQGDEKLFF. CDR3 coding DNA: TGTGCCAGCAGCTCCCGACAGGGGGATGAAAAACTGTTTTTT.

This clonotype showed up just a few times. The genes are TRBV6-2 or TRBV6-3 and TRBJ2-2, with 15 bases identical to TRBD2. Unmatched junction bases numbered 7, after V lost 0 bases and J lost 2 bases. Germline assignment: CDR1 MNHEY and CDR2 SVGEGT. This CDR3 is built from 20 residues. The CDR3 bases are TGTGCCAGCAGTTACTCCGGGACTAGCGGGAGGAGTGCAAACACCGGGGAGCTGTTTTTT. This sequence encodes CASSYSGTSGRSANTGELFF.

This clonotype was picked up a small number of times. The rearrangement uses TRBV6-1 and TRBJ2-2, with 9 nucleotides matching TRBD1. Germline V gene lookup returns CDR1 MNHNS and CDR2 SASEGT. J was trimmed by 1 base and V by 5 bases; bases with no gene match: 5. The CDR3 totals 16 residues. The CDR3 DNA reads TGTGCCAGCAGTAAAACAGGGGGCGGGAACACCGGGGAGCTGTTTTTT. Its translation: CASSKTGGGNTGELFF.

This clonotype was observed a few times. The rearrangement uses TRBV9 and TRBJ2-5, with TRBD2 matching 8 bases. Germline CDR1 reads SGDLS; CDR2 reads YYNGEE. The CDR3 spans 13 residues. The V and J ends lost 2 bases and 4 bases, in that order; junction bases with no gene match: 1. As DNA, the CDR3 is TGTGCCAGCAGCGTCCTAGCGGGAGAGACCCAGTACTTC. Translating it yields CASSVLAGETQYF. The full variable domain, rest sourced from reference TRBV9 and TRBJ2-5, is DSGVTQTPKHLITATGQRVTLRCSPRSGDLSVYWYQQSLDQGLQFLIQYYNGEERAKGNILERFSAQQFPDLHSELNLSSLELGDSALYFCASSVLAGETQYFGPGTRLLVL.

This clonotype was counted ten times or more. The gene calls are TRBV11-2 and TRBJ2-7; D unclear. V dropped 3 bases and J dropped 4 bases, with 10 bases sitting between them. Germline CDR1 SGHAT, CDR2 FQNNGV. This CDR3 is built from 13 residues. The CDR3 bases are TGTGCCAGCAGCTTCGAGCCCAGGTACGAGCAGTACTTC. Translation gives CASSFEPRYEQYF.

This chain connects TRBV5-4 to TRBJ2-3; 8 nucleotides agree with TRBD2. CDR3 length: 16 residues. In germline, CDR1 is SGHNT, CDR2 YYREEE (reference sequence). With V trimmed by 1 base and J by 0 bases, 4 bases remained unmatched. The CDR3 DNA reads TGTGCCAGCAGCTTGAGGGTAGCGGGAAGCACAGATACGCAGTATTTT. Translating gives CASSLRVAGSTDTQYF.

This clonotype turned up a few times. In DNA form, the CDR3 reads TGCGCCAGCAGTGAGGACTCCCTATATTACGAGCAGTACTTC. Translating it yields CASSEDSLYYEQYF. This chain links TRBV10-2 with TRBJ2-7; D is unclear. Deletions cut 2 bases from V and 4 bases from J, with 12 bases between. Germline CDR1 and CDR2: WSHSY and SAAADI. CDR3 length: 14 residues.

This clonotype was counted only a few times. The rearrangement joins TRBV6-2 or TRBV6-3 to TRBJ2-6; no clear D gene. The ends were cut back, 4 bases at V and 3 bases at J, with 7 bases in the middle. Germline CDR1 MNHEY, CDR2 SVGEGT. This CDR3 region has 14 residues. The CDR3 DNA reads TGTGCCAGCAGTTGGTTTGTTGGGGCCAACGTCCTGACTTTC. Its translation: CASSWFVGANVLTF.

This clonotype was counted between two and nine times. V usage is TRBV5-5 and J usage is TRBJ1-1; D is ambiguous. CDR3 length: 12 amino acids. The germline gives CDR1 SGHKS, CDR2 YYEKEE (reference sequence). V lost 1 base and J lost 3, with 4 bases in between. The CDR3 DNA sequence: TGTGCCAGCAGCTTGATGGACACTGAAGCTTTCTTT. The encoded protein is CASSLMDTEAFF.

This clonotype was recorded at least ten times. The chain links TRBV6-1 to TRBJ1-6; weak D call: TRBD1 (5 bases). From germline, CDR1 is MNHNS and CDR2 SASEGT. V lost 6 bases, J lost 3 bases, and 12 bases lay in between. CDR3 length: 15 amino acids. The CDR3 loop reads CASSWDWGYNSPLHF. CDR3 in DNA: TGTGCCAGCAGCTGGGACTGGGGCTATAATTCACCCCTCCACTTT.

This clonotype was counted ten times or more. V gene TRBV4-2 combines with J gene TRBJ1-3, with D hard to call. Between the trimmed V and J ends, which lost 2 bases and 1 base, there was a span of 6 bases. The CDR3 sequence is 14 residues long. From germline, CDR1 is LGHNA and CDR2 YNFKEQ. This CDR3 is CASSQWGSGNTIYF. CDR3 nucleotides: TGTGCCAGCAGCCAATGGGGATCTGGAAACACCATATATTTT.

At least ten counts were recorded for this clonotype. The rearrangement joins TRBV7-9 to TRBJ2-1; TRBD1 is a possible D gene (5 bases). V gave up 4 bases and J gave up 13 bases, with 17 bases separating them. Germline lookup yields CDR1 SEHNR and CDR2 FQNEAQ (reference sequence). This CDR3 spans 13 amino acids. The CDR3, as DNA: TGTGCCAGCAGCTCTCGGACAAACCCGAGCCAGTTCTTC. Amino acids: CASSSRTNPSQFF.

This clonotype has just a few counts. V and J are TRBV7-3 and TRBJ2-1; 7 nucleotides line up with TRBD1. The CDR3 has 15 residues. Trimming took 5 bases from V and 2 from J; bases not matched to a gene: 6. The germline gives CDR1 SGHTA, CDR2 FQGTGA. This CDR3 is CASSPTGWTYNEQFF. The CDR3 coding sequence is TGTGCCAGCAGCCCGACAGGGTGGACCTACAATGAGCAGTTCTTC. The variable domain in full, with the rest retrieved from reference TRBV7-3 and TRBJ2-1, is GAGVSQTPSNKVTEKGKYVELRCDPISGHTALYWYRQSLGQGPEFLIYFQGTGAADDSGLPNDRFFAVRPEGSVSTLKIQRTERGDSAVYLCASSPTGWTYNEQFFGPGTRLTVL.

There are a few counts of this clonotype. CDR3 nucleotide sequence: TGTGCCATCAGTGCTCAGGGAGGACAAAATCAGCCCCAGCATTTT. Its protein product is CAISAQGGQNQPQHF. This chain joins TRBV10-3 and TRBJ1-5; D may be TRBD1 (5 bases). Looked up from germline, CDR1 is ENHRY and CDR2 is SYGVKD. The CDR3 loop spans 15 amino acids. Trimming left V 4 bases short and J 4 bases short, with 14 bases between.

The V call is TRBV20-1, the J call TRBJ2-3; D might be TRBD2 (6 bases). The V gene's germline CDR1 is DFQATT and CDR2 SNEGSKA (reference sequence). The CDR3 length is 15 residues. Deletions cut 5 bases from V and 2 bases from J, with 17 bases between. The CDR3 DNA sequence: TGCAGTGCTCAAGCACCCCTAGCGAACACAGATACGCAGTATTTT. Its translation is CSAQAPLANTDTQYF.

The gene calls are TRBV6-2 or TRBV6-3 and TRBJ2-7, with a possible D match to TRBD1 (6 bases). V lost 3 bases and J 5 bases, leaving 11 bases between the germline ends. This CDR3 is 13 amino acids long. CDR1 and CDR2 from the germline V gene are MNHEY and SVGEGT. The CDR3 loop reads CASSYQGSHEQYF. CDR3 coding DNA: TGTGCCAGCAGTTATCAGGGGAGTCACGAGCAGTACTTC.

V usage is TRBV12-3 or TRBV12-4 and J usage is TRBJ1-1, with D possibly being TRBD1 (6 bases). The CDR3 spans 18 residues. Trimming left V 1 base short and J 6 bases short, with 24 bases between. CDR3 in amino acids: CASSLGTAIARDVAEAFF. The DNA of the CDR3 is TGTGCCAGCAGTTTAGGGACAGCAATTGCCCGGGATGTGGCTGAAGCTTTCTTT.

This clonotype was observed at least ten times. V usage is TRBV4-1 and J usage is TRBJ2-3; TRBD2 matches 13 bases. This CDR3 contains 20 residues. J was trimmed by 0 bases and V by 4 bases; bases with no gene match: 13. Germline loops: CDR1 MGHRA, CDR2 YSYEKL. The CDR3 loop is CASSRRTSGGLTTSTDTQYF. CDR3 in DNA: TGCGCCAGCAGCCGACGGACTAGCGGGGGTCTTACAACTAGCACAGATACGCAGTATTTT.

V gene TRBV3-1 combines with J gene TRBJ1-1, with D unclear. CDR3 size: 11 residues. Germline assignment: CDR1 LGHDT and CDR2 YNNKEL (reference sequence). V shed 5 bases and J shed 7 bases, with 8 bases lying between them. The CDR3 region is CASSRAFEAFF. Here the CDR3 DNA reads TGTGCCAGCAGCAGGGCCTTTGAAGCTTTCTTT.

The chain employs TRBV12-3 or TRBV12-4 and TRBJ2-5; D call uncertain. The V and J ends lost 3 bases and 5 bases respectively, with 16 bases between them. CDR3 length: 15 amino acids. As DNA, the CDR3 is TGTGCCAGCAGTTTTGGTGGAGTAGGGTACGAGACCCAGTACTTC. It specifies CASSFGGVGYETQYF.

This clonotype was seen many times. The rearrangement joins TRBV4-3 to TRBJ2-2; D is unclear. This CDR3 has 16 amino acids. V shed 1 base and J shed 5 bases, with 14 bases lying between them. The germline gives CDR1 LGHNA, CDR2 YSLEER. The CDR3 region is CASSQVGQSLTGELFF. CDR3 DNA: TGCGCCAGCAGCCAAGTCGGGCAGAGTTTGACCGGGGAGCTGTTTTTT.

The sample holds many counts of this clonotype. The chain has TRBV12-3 or TRBV12-4 and TRBJ1-5; D possibly corresponds to TRBD1 (5 bases). The CDR3 loop spans 15 amino acids. Trimming stripped 5 bases from V and 0 bases from J, with 11 bases between. The CDR3 here is CASSPGTISNQPQHF. Here the CDR3 DNA reads TGTGCCAGCAGTCCCGGGACGATTAGCAATCAGCCCCAGCATTTT.

This clonotype turned up a few times. The chain has TRBV6-5 and TRBJ2-2; TRBD2 matches at 12 bases. The CDR3 runs to 15 residues. The trim removed 4 bases at V and 7 bases at J, leaving 4 bases unmatched. Germline V lookup: CDR1 MNHEY, CDR2 SVGAGI. CDR3 amino acids: CASSSGTSGYGELFF. The CDR3 bases are TGTGCCAGCAGTTCCGGGACTAGCGGGTACGGGGAGCTGTTTTTT.

A few counts support this clonotype. This chain links TRBV6-4 with TRBJ1-1, with D uncertain. This CDR3 comprises 13 residues. CDR1 and CDR2 (germline): MRHNA, SNTAGT. Trimming cost V 5 bases and J 5 bases, with 12 bases left between them. CDR3 sequence reads: CASSTVLGTEAFF. The CDR3 DNA follows: TGTGCCAGCAGTACAGTGCTCGGGACTGAAGCTTTCTTT.

Many counts were recorded for this clonotype. The rearrangement uses TRBV9 and TRBJ2-1; D remains unclear. Per germline, CDR1 SGDLS and CDR2 YYNGEE. CDR3 length: 13 residues. V dropped 3 bases and J dropped 2 bases, with 6 bases sitting between them. The CDR3 coding sequence is TGTGCCAGCAGCGCCCGCCCCTACAATGAGCAGTTCTTC. Its protein product is CASSARPYNEQFF.

This clonotype was observed at least ten times. V usage is TRBV6-2 or TRBV6-3 and J usage is TRBJ1-5; D not resolved. Germline V lookup: CDR1 MNHEY, CDR2 SVGEGT. This CDR3 is 15 amino acids long. V lost 4 bases and J 1 base, leaving 11 bases between the germline ends. The CDR3 DNA reads as TGTGCCAGCAGTTCTTTACAGCCAAGCAATCAGCCCCAGCATTTT. This encodes CASSSLQPSNQPQHF.

V is TRBV20-1 and J is TRBJ2-5, with TRBD2 matching 10 bases. In germline, CDR1 is DFQATT, CDR2 SNEGSKA (reference sequence). The length of the CDR3 is 16 residues. Germline trimming cut 6 bases from V and 4 bases from J; bases unmatched to any gene: 14. The chain's CDR3 is CSAWIIAGGGRETQYF. CDR3 coding DNA: TGCAGTGCCTGGATCATAGCGGGAGGAGGTCGAGAGACCCAGTACTTC.

There are a few counts of this clonotype. This sequence joins TRBV20-1 and TRBJ2-3; 8 positions match TRBD2. The junction had 11 bases not matched to a gene; V was cut back by 3 bases and J by 0 bases. Germline CDR1 is DFQATT and CDR2 is SNEGSKA (reference sequence). The CDR3 is 17 amino acids. As DNA, the CDR3 is TGCAGTGCTAGTGGCGGGGGGCCCTCCCGAAGCACAGATACGCAGTATTTT. This gives the protein CSASGGGPSRSTDTQYF.

This chain links TRBV27 with TRBJ2-5; TRBD2 matches at 7 bases. CDR3 length: 15 residues. Germline CDR1 reads MNHEY; CDR2 reads SMNVEV (reference sequence). After removal of 3 bases from V and 0 bases from J, the junction contained 4 bases not matched to a gene. CDR3 sequence: CASSFAGDYQETQYF. CDR3 nucleotide sequence: TGTGCCAGCAGTTTTGCGGGAGACTACCAAGAGACCCAGTACTTC.